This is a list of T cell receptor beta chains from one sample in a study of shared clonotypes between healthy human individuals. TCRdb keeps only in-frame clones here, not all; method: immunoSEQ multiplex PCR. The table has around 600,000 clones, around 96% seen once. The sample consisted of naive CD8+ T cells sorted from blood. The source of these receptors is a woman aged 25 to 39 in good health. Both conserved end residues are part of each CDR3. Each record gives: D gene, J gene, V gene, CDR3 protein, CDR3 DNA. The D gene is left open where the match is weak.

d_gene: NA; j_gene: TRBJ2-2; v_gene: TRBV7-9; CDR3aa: CASSLGRGAVNTGELFF; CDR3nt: TGTGCCAGCAGCTTAGGGCGGGGCGCGGTGAACACCGGGGAGCTGTTTTTT
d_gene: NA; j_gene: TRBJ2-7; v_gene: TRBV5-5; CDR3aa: CASSLTGSYEQYF; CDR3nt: TGTGCCAGCAGCTTGACAGGGTCCTACGAGCAGTACTTC
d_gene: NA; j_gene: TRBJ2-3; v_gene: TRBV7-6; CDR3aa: CASSPTEDTQYF; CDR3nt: TGTGCCAGCAGCCCCACCGAAGATACGCAGTATTTT
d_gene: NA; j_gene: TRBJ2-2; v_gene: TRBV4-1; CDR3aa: CASSQDSEGVGSGELFF; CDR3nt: TGCGCCAGCAGCCAAGATAGTGAGGGAGTCGGCTCCGGGGAGCTGTTTTTT
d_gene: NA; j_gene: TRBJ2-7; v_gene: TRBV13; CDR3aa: CASSLGLSGLLGEQYF; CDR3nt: TGTGCCAGCAGCTTAGGCCTGTCGGGGCTTCTCGGCGAGCAGTACTTC
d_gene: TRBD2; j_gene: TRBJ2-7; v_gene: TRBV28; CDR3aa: CASSSPSSTAGGNEQYF; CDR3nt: TGTGCCAGCAGTTCCCCTTCTAGTACCGCGGGAGGGAACGAGCAGTACTTC
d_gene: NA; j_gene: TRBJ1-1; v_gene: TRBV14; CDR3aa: CASSQLDWNTEAFF; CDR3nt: TGTGCCAGCAGCCAGCTAGACTGGAACACTGAAGCTTTCTTT
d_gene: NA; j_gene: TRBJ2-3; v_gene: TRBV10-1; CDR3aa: CASRGMGVGVDTDTQYF; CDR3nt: TGCGCCAGCAGGGGGATGGGTGTGGGGGTGGACACAGATACGCAGTATTTT
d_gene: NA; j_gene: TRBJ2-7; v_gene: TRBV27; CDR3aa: CASSSKRVPIYEQYF; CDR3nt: TGTGCCAGCAGTTCCAAGCGGGTTCCGATCTACGAGCAGTACTTC
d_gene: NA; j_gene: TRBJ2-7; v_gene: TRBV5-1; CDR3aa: CASSTGGRDGTYEQYF; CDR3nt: TGCGCCAGCAGCACGGGCGGCCGGGACGGGACCTACGAGCAGTACTTC
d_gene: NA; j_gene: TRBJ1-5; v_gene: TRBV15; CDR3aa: CATSRSGFYSNQPQHF; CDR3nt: TGTGCCACCAGCAGATCGGGGTTTTATAGCAATCAGCCCCAGCATTTT
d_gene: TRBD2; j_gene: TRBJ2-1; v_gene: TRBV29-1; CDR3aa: CSVEDPGTSVRGVGEQFF; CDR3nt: TGCAGCGTTGAAGACCCCGGGACTAGCGTTAGGGGGGTGGGTGAGCAGTTCTTC
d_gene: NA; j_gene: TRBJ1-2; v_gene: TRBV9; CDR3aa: CASSVRRTANYGYTF; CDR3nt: TGTGCCAGCAGCGTACGGAGGACAGCTAATTATGGCTACACCTTC
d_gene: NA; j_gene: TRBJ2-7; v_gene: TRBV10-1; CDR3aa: CASSDQETYEQYF; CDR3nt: TGCGCCAGCAGTGACCAGGAAACCTACGAGCAGTACTTC
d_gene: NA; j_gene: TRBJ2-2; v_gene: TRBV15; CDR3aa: CATRQVPNTGELFF; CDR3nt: TGTGCCACACGACAAGTTCCGAACACCGGGGAGCTGTTTTTT